The 15 T cell receptor beta chains below were found in one sample sequenced in a study of a mutant IDH1 vaccine in newly diagnosed glioma. For these TCRs, the target antigens are not known. The time point denotes: week 23, last vaccination. Mutant IDH1 20-mer peptide, at 300 ug, made up each vaccine dose, with topical imiquimod. The protocol was immunoSEQ multiplex PCR, while the TCRdb copy is restricted to in-frame clones and leaves out a portion. Of some 80,000 clones listed, around 85% are singletons. Here the sequenced sample was PBMCs, taken from a glioma patient whose treatment included an IDH1 peptide vaccine. All receptors come from a woman aged 50 to 60 with glioma.

This clone occurred once. The chain recombines TRBV7-2 with TRBJ2-3; 8 nucleotides match TRBD1. J gave up 0 bases and V 2 bases, and 7 bases lay outside the gene matches. CDR3 length: 17 amino acids. The germline CDR1 and CDR2 sequences are SGHTA and FQGNSA. CDR3 sequence (DNA): TGTGCCAGCAGCTTACGCAGGGGGCCAACCAGCACAGATACGCAGTATTTT. Amino acids: CASSLRRGPTSTDTQYF.

The chain carries TRBV5-6 and TRBJ1-4; D is ambiguous. There are 15 residues in the CDR3. Germline loops: CDR1 SGHDT, CDR2 YYEEEE. V was trimmed by 2 bases and J by 13 bases, leaving 21 bases between them. The CDR3 sequence is CASSLRSAGRKRLFF. In nucleotides, the CDR3 is TGTGCCAGCAGCTTAAGGTCGGCAGGCAGGAAAAGACTGTTTTTT.

The V call is TRBV18, the J call TRBJ2-7, with TRBD1 as a possible D gene (6 bases). The CDR3 contains 14 residues. Germline assignment: CDR1 KGHSH and CDR2 LQKENI. V was trimmed by 3 bases and J by 2 bases, leaving 11 bases between them. The CDR3 here is CASSPRQGTYEQYF. Written as DNA, the CDR3 is TGTGCCAGCTCACCCCGGCAGGGGACCTACGAGCAGTACTTC.

The chain carries TRBV12-5 and TRBJ2-1; 13 bases line up with TRBD2. Germline-derived CDR1 and CDR2 are LGHNT and FRNRAP. The CDR3 is 18 amino acids. J lost 0 bases, V lost 6 bases, and 8 bases had no gene match. The CDR3 DNA is TGTGCTAGTGGCTATACTAGCGGGAGGGGTATCTCCTACAATGAGCAGTTCTTC. This sequence encodes CASGYTSGRGISYNEQFF.

The J gene is TRBJ2-1, the V gene TRBV2; 7 bases are shared with TRBD1. The CDR3 runs 13 residues. CDR1 SNHLY and CDR2 FYNNEI come from the germline V gene. V was clipped by 4 bases and J by 9 bases; unmatched bases: 6. DNA for the CDR3: TGTGCCAGCAGTGGGACAGGCAGGGGTGAGCAGTTCTTC. It yields the protein CASSGTGRGEQFF.

This clone appeared a few times. This sequence joins TRBV25-1 and TRBJ2-3; 14 bases agree with TRBD2. The CDR3 has 16 amino acids. J lost 8 bases, V lost 4 bases, and 8 bases had no gene match. The germline V gene encodes CDR1 MGHDK and CDR2 SYGVNS. The CDR3 loop reads CASSAPGTSGSGTQYF. The CDR3 DNA is TGTGCCAGCAGTGCGCCCGGGACTAGCGGGAGCGGTACGCAGTATTTT.

V usage is TRBV19 and J usage is TRBJ1-5; D is ambiguous. CDR3 length: 13 residues. Trimming shortened V by 2 bases and J by 0 bases, and 2 bases separated the two germline ends. Germline lookup yields CDR1 LNHDA and CDR2 SQIVND (reference sequence). CDR3 region: CASSISSNQPQHF. The CDR3 nucleotides read TGTGCCAGTAGTATATCTAGCAATCAGCCCCAGCATTTT.

This rearrangement joins TRBV10-2 to TRBJ2-7; 10 nucleotides agree with TRBD2. Germline-derived CDR1 and CDR2 are WSHSY and SAAADI. This CDR3 region has 15 residues. V shed 10 bases, J shed 3 bases, and the junction held 12 bases outside the gene matches. The CDR3 coding sequence is TGCGCCACAATGGAGTCACTAGCGGGAAACTACGAGCAGTACTTC. Its protein product is CATMESLAGNYEQYF.

This clone was seen once. The chain couples TRBV7-9 to TRBJ2-2; weak D call: TRBD2 (5 bases). Germline CDR1 and CDR2: SEHNR and FQNEAQ (reference sequence). This CDR3 spans 18 amino acids. Trimming stripped 4 bases from V and 0 bases from J, with 18 bases between. CDR3 residues: CASSSQVAGIANTGELFF. Written as DNA, the CDR3 is TGTGCCAGCAGCTCCCAAGTGGCGGGCATCGCGAACACCGGGGAGCTGTTTTTT.

V is TRBV30 and J is TRBJ2-7, with 10 bases identical to TRBD1. The CDR3 runs to 14 residues. In germline, CDR1 is GTSNPN, CDR2 SVGIG (reference sequence). J gave up 2 bases and V 5 bases, and 6 bases lay outside the gene matches. This CDR3 reads CAWEGTGVTYEQYF. The CDR3 nucleotides are TGTGCCTGGGAGGGGACAGGGGTGACCTACGAGCAGTACTTC.

This chain connects TRBV6-1 to TRBJ2-3; D gene ambiguous. Germline values: CDR1 MNHNS, CDR2 SASEGT. Trimming removed 0 bases at V and 1 base at J, with 5 bases between. The CDR3 loop spans 14 amino acids. Written as DNA, the CDR3 is TGTGCCAGCAGTGAAGCGGGCCGCACAGATACGCAGTATTTT. Translation gives CASSEAGRTDTQYF.

In its sample, this clone was seen once. The chain employs TRBV5-5 and TRBJ2-7; 7 bases map to TRBD1. The CDR3 sequence is 14 residues long. The V and J ends lost 3 bases and 2 bases, in that order; junction bases with no gene match: 5. From germline, CDR1 is SGHKS and CDR2 YYEKEE (reference sequence). The CDR3 nucleotides read TGTGCCAGCAGCTCAACAGGGGACCCCTACGAGCAGTACTTC. This codes for CASSSTGDPYEQYF.

The V call is TRBV19, the J call TRBJ2-7, with 12 bases identical to TRBD1. The length of the CDR3 is 15 residues. Germline CDR1 reads LNHDA; CDR2 reads SQIVND (reference sequence). The J segment lost 4 bases and the V segment lost 7 bases, leaving 8 bases of the junction unmatched. Here the CDR3 DNA reads TGTGCCAGTAACGATCCGGGACAGGGGGCGTACGAGCAGTACTTC. Translating it yields CASNDPGQGAYEQYF. The variable domain in full, with the rest retrieved from reference TRBV19 and TRBJ2-7, is DGGITQSPKYLFRKEGQNVTLSCEQNLNHDAMYWYRQDPGQGLRLIYYSQIVNDFQKGDIAEGYSVSREKKESFPLTVTSAQKNPTAFYLCASNDPGQGAYEQYFGPGTRLTVT.

The rearrangement links TRBV14 to TRBJ2-5; possibly TRBD1 for D (6 bases). The CDR3 consists of 15 residues. Between the trimmed V and J ends, which lost 0 bases and 1 base, there was a span of 9 bases. Germline lookup yields CDR1 SGHDN and CDR2 FVKESK. CDR3 in amino acids: CASSQDQGPQETQYF. DNA for the CDR3: TGTGCCAGCAGCCAAGATCAGGGGCCCCAAGAGACCCAGTACTTC.

The V gene is TRBV5-1, the J gene TRBJ2-3; perhaps TRBD2 as D (5 bases). The V gene lost 4 bases and the J gene lost 3 bases, with 9 bases spanning the gap. CDR3 length: 13 amino acids. Looked up from germline, CDR1 is SGHRS and CDR2 is YFSETQ. The CDR3 protein is CASSARATDTQYF. DNA of the CDR3: TGCGCCAGCAGCGCGCGGGCAACAGATACGCAGTATTTT.